Below are 29 T cell receptor beta chains sequenced from a single sample in a study of control samples from healthy donors and cancer patients. Some clones are missing from TCRdb's copy, which holds only in-frame ones; the method was immunoSEQ multiplex PCR. The sample lists some 120,000 clones; about nine tenths were seen once. The sequenced sample consisted of blood. All receptors derive from a man aged 35 to 55 in good health.

CDR3 sequence: CASSLAFGDTEAFF. The CDR3, as DNA: TGTGCCAGCAGTCTGGCCTTTGGGGACACTGAAGCTTTCTTT. The V and J genes are TRBV7-9 and TRBJ1-1; D gene uncertain. There are 14 residues in the CDR3. CDR1 SEHNR and CDR2 FQNEAQ come from the germline V gene (reference sequence). Trimming pared 6 bases from V and 3 bases from J, leaving 14 bases between.

The chain employs TRBV6-5 and TRBJ2-1; TRBD2 matches 8 bases. Germline CDR1 MNHEY, CDR2 SVGAGI. V shed 2 bases and J 5 bases; nucleotides not matched to a gene: 5. The CDR3 loop spans 15 amino acids. CDR3: CASSYTGGVNNEQFF. DNA for the CDR3: TGTGCCAGCAGTTACACGGGGGGGGTTAACAATGAGCAGTTCTTC.

The chain recombines TRBV3-1 (or the pseudogene TRBV3-2) with TRBJ2-5; no firm D call. The CDR3 is made up of 13 amino acids. Germline CDR1 reads LGHDT; CDR2 reads YNNKEL (reference sequence). V lost 3 bases, J lost 10 bases, and 15 bases lay in between. The CDR3 DNA reads as TGTGCCAGCAGCCAGTCCACAAGTAAGATCCAGTACTTC. This encodes CASSQSTSKIQYF.

This clone is a singleton in its sample. The gene calls are TRBV11-3 and TRBJ2-5, with D unresolved. The V and J ends lost 5 bases and 5 bases respectively, with 15 bases between them. Germline-derived CDR1 and CDR2 are SGHNT and YENEEA. The CDR3 totals 14 residues. DNA of the CDR3: TGTGCCAGCAGCCCGCATTCGGGCGGCGAGACCCAGTACTTC. As protein: CASSPHSGGETQYF.

The chain employs TRBV29-1 and TRBJ2-1, with a weak D call TRBD1 (6 bases). The V end was cut by 7 bases, the J end by 7 bases, with 20 bases between. This CDR3 contains 14 residues. The V gene's germline CDR1 is SQVTM and CDR2 ANQGSEA. The CDR3 loop reads CSASSGTLWNEQFF. The CDR3 nucleotides are TGCAGCGCCTCCTCCGGGACATTATGGAATGAGCAGTTCTTC.

The chain couples TRBV7-6 to TRBJ2-3, with TRBD2 identical over 12 bases. This CDR3 has 19 amino acids. CDR1 SGHVS and CDR2 FNYEAQ come from the germline V gene. Trimming cost V 5 bases and J 2 bases; bases outside gene matches: 14. The CDR3: CASSPSPASGGAITDTQYF. CDR3 bases: TGTGCCAGCAGCCCCAGCCCGGCTAGCGGGGGGGCCATCACAGATACGCAGTATTTT.

The chain employs TRBV7-6 and TRBJ2-3; perhaps TRBD2 as D (6 bases). The ends were cut back, 4 bases at V and 6 bases at J, with 17 bases in the middle. This CDR3 contains 15 residues. In germline, CDR1 is SGHVS, CDR2 FNYEAQ. This CDR3 is CASSSEALASDTQYF. The DNA for the CDR3 is TGTGCCAGCAGCTCAGAGGCCCTAGCGTCGGATACGCAGTATTTT.

This clone has a handful of counts. The chain joins TRBV5-4 to TRBJ1-4; unclear D gene. CDR1 and CDR2 from the germline V gene are SGHNT and YYREEE (reference sequence). With 5 bases removed from V and 8 bases from J, the gap between germline ends came to 16 bases. The CDR3 extends over 14 amino acids. The CDR3: CASSSGSTHEKLFF. DNA for the CDR3: TGTGCCAGCAGTTCCGGATCCACTCACGAAAAACTGTTTTTT.

This clone turned up a few times. The chain recombines TRBV18 with TRBJ1-4; no clear D gene. There are 13 residues in the CDR3. Germline assignment: CDR1 KGHSH and CDR2 LQKENI. V was clipped by 4 bases and J by 6 bases, with 9 bases between them. The CDR3 region has the DNA TGTGCCAGCTCACAGGGATTAGATGAAAAACTGTTTTTT. It translates to CASSQGLDEKLFF.

This chain links TRBV30 with TRBJ1-4; TRBD1 matches 9 bases. The V segment lost 1 base and the J segment 5 bases; nucleotides outside the gene matches: 5. This CDR3 has 15 amino acids. The germline gives CDR1 GTSNPN, CDR2 SVGIG (reference sequence). The CDR3, as DNA: TGTGCCTGGAGTGGGGGGGGGACAGGGAATGAAAAACTGTTTTTT. Protein product: CAWSGGGTGNEKLFF. Full variable domain (missing parts from reference TRBV30 and TRBJ1-4): SQTIHQWPATLVQPVGSPLSLECTVEGTSNPNLYWYRQAAGRGLQLLFYSVGIGQISSEVPQNLSASRPQDRQFILSSKKLLLSDSGFYLCAWSGGGTGNEKLFFGSGTQLSVL.

The chain recombines TRBV5-1 with TRBJ2-7; D gene ambiguous. There are 14 residues in the CDR3. Germline CDR1 and CDR2: SGHRS and YFSETQ. Between the trimmed V and J ends, which lost 4 bases and 1 base, there was a span of 12 bases. The DNA of the CDR3 is TGCGCCAGCAGCATACGGAGAACTTCCTACGAGCAGTACTTC. Its translation is CASSIRRTSYEQYF.

The J gene is TRBJ2-7, the V gene TRBV29-1; D uncertain. V was clipped by 3 bases and J by 2 bases, with 11 bases between them. CDR3 length: 13 amino acids. CDR1 is SQVTM, CDR2 ANQGSEA, per germline. Here the CDR3 DNA reads TGCAGCGTTGAGACACAAACTACCTACGAGCAGTACTTC. Its translation is CSVETQTTYEQYF.

The chain uses TRBV6-2 or TRBV6-3 and TRBJ1-1; 7 bases align to TRBD1. CDR3 size: 16 residues. Germline V CDR1 and CDR2: MNHEY, SVGEGT. V was pared by 6 bases and J by 0 bases, with 10 bases of the junction left unmatched. CDR3 bases: TGTGCCAGCAGCATATCGACAGGGCATGTGAACACTGAAGCTTTCTTT. It encodes CASSISTGHVNTEAFF.

The CDR3 is CASSLAAGERRYEQYF. The CDR3 DNA follows: TGTGCCAGCAGCTTGGCGGCCGGGGAGCGCAGATACGAGCAGTACTTC. The rearrangement joins TRBV5-6 to TRBJ2-7, with D possibly being TRBD2 (5 bases). The CDR3 consists of 16 residues. The V end lost 0 bases, the J end lost 4 bases, and 17 bases lay between the germline ends. Germline loops: CDR1 SGHDT, CDR2 YYEEEE.

The chain uses TRBV21-1 and TRBJ2-6; TRBD1, the D gene given by the table, was not confirmed from the DNA. TRBV21-1 is given as a pseudogene. The CDR3 is 18 amino acids. In DNA form, the CDR3 reads TGTGCCAGCAGCAAAGGCGGCAGGGAAGGGGCTGGGGCCAACGTCCTGACTTTC. Protein: CASSKGGREGAGANVLTF.

The J gene is TRBJ2-4, the V gene TRBV6-5, with D possibly TRBD2 on 6 matching bases. Germline V gene sequence: CDR1 MNHEY, CDR2 SVGAGI. This CDR3 is built from 16 residues. Trimming stripped 0 bases from V and 3 bases from J, with 12 bases between. The CDR3 protein is CASSYSRQGGKNIQYF. The CDR3 DNA follows: TGTGCCAGCAGTTACTCGAGGCAGGGAGGCAAAAACATTCAGTACTTC.

The J gene is TRBJ2-7, the V gene TRBV6-5; D may be TRBD1 or TRBD2 (7 bases each). Germline values: CDR1 MNHEY, CDR2 SVGAGI. CDR3 length: 15 residues. The ends were cut back, 4 bases at V and 6 bases at J, with 19 bases in the middle. CDR3 nucleotides: TGTGCCAGCAGTTCCCAGGGGGTCATAGCGGGCGAGCAGTACTTC. It translates to CASSSQGVIAGEQYF.

The chain couples TRBV6-1 to TRBJ1-5, with no clear D. Germline CDR1 and CDR2: MNHNS and SASEGT. Deletions cut 3 bases from V and 2 bases from J, with 5 bases between. This CDR3 has 13 amino acids. As DNA, the CDR3 is TGTGCCAGCAGTGAGTCTGGCAATCAGCCCCAGCATTTT. It encodes CASSESGNQPQHF.

There are a few counts of this clone. The V and J genes are TRBV7-9 and TRBJ1-2; the match to TRBD1 covers 7 bases. Germline CDR1 SEHNR, CDR2 FQNEAQ (reference sequence). The CDR3 is 14 amino acids. The ends lost 2 bases at V and 4 bases at J; junction bases unmatched: 4. CDR3: CASSLTRDSYGYTF. CDR3 coding DNA: TGTGCCAGCAGCTTAACCCGGGACAGCTATGGCTACACCTTC.

V is TRBV9 and J is TRBJ1-6, with no clear D. This CDR3 is built from 13 residues. The ends were cut back, 1 base at V and 5 bases at J, with 4 bases in the middle. Germline lookup yields CDR1 SGDLS and CDR2 YYNGEE. CDR3 coding DNA: TGTGCCAGCAGCGTACTGGATAATTCACCCCTCCACTTT. Amino acid sequence: CASSVLDNSPLHF.

This chain joins TRBV10-1 and TRBJ1-6, with D possibly matching TRBD1 (5 bases). Trimming pared 3 bases from V and 3 bases from J, leaving 9 bases between. CDR3 length: 15 amino acids. The V gene's germline CDR1 is WNHNN and CDR2 SYGVQD (reference sequence). CDR3 amino acids: CASSDGGVYNSPLHF. The DNA for the CDR3 is TGCGCCAGCAGTGACGGAGGGGTCTATAATTCACCCCTCCACTTT.

This clone was observed a few times. CDR3 in amino acids: CASSETGMNTGELFF. The CDR3 bases are TGTGCCAGCAGTGAAACTGGGATGAACACCGGGGAGCTGTTTTTT. The chain recombines TRBV2 with TRBJ2-2; D call uncertain. Germline CDR1 is SNHLY and CDR2 is FYNNEI. Trimming removed 2 bases from V and 1 base from J, with 8 bases in between. This CDR3 is built from 15 residues.

V is TRBV27 and J is TRBJ1-5; 7 nucleotides match TRBD1. The germline CDR1 and CDR2 sequences are MNHEY and SMNVEV (reference sequence). The ends lost 5 bases at V and 2 bases at J; junction bases unmatched: 6. This CDR3 has 15 amino acids. CDR3 in amino acids: CASSTNDRGNQPQHF. DNA of the CDR3: TGTGCCAGCAGTACAAACGACAGGGGCAATCAGCCCCAGCATTTT.

The chain employs TRBV5-5 and TRBJ2-7, with D perhaps TRBD1 or TRBD2 (5 bases each). Trimming pared 4 bases from V and 6 bases from J, leaving 26 bases between. CDR3 size: 17 residues. Germline V CDR1 and CDR2: SGHKS, YYEKEE (reference sequence). The CDR3 reads CASSPYGEGLVQVEQYF. Here the CDR3 DNA reads TGTGCCAGCAGCCCCTACGGCGAGGGGCTGGTTCAAGTCGAGCAGTACTTC. The variable domain in full, completed from reference TRBV5-5 and TRBJ2-7, reads DAGVTQSPTHLIKTRGQQVTLRCSPISGHKSVSWYQQVLGQGPQFIFQYYEKEERGRGNFPDRFSARQFPNYSSELNVNALLLGDSALYLCASSPYGEGLVQVEQYFGPGTRLTVT.

The table lists this clone with a count of one. The chain combines TRBV6-5 with TRBJ2-5, with 8 positions matching TRBD2. This CDR3 contains 15 residues. Trimming removed 2 bases from V and 6 bases from J; junction bases left unmatched: 8. Germline CDR1 reads MNHEY; CDR2 reads SVGAGI. CDR3 loop: CASSYEGRGGQTQYF. The CDR3 bases are TGTGCCAGCAGTTACGAGGGACGGGGGGGTCAGACCCAGTACTTC.

The chain combines TRBV2 with TRBJ1-1, with D unresolved. The CDR3 runs 12 residues. The germline V gene encodes CDR1 SNHLY and CDR2 FYNNEI. V was shortened by 4 bases and J by 5 bases, with 8 bases between the two germline ends. CDR3 in DNA: TGTGCCAGCAGTGTTTATGTGACTGAAGCTTTCTTT. Its protein product is CASSVYVTEAFF. Using reference TRBV2 and TRBJ1-1 for the parts outside the CDR3, the full variable domain is EPEVTQTPSHQVTQMGQEVILRCVPISNHLYFYWYRQILGQKVEFLVSFYNNEISEKSEIFDDQFSVERPDGSNFTLKIRSTKLEDSAMYFCASSVYVTEAFFGQGTRLTVV.

The J gene is TRBJ2-1, the V gene TRBV7-6; no clear D. The CDR3 has 14 amino acids. Trimming took off 7 bases at V and 8 bases at J, with 18 bases between the two ends. CDR1 is SGHVS and CDR2 is FNYEAQ in the germline V gene. CDR3 in DNA: TGTGCCAGCACCATGGACCGTGGTGGCCATGAGCAGTTCTTC. This encodes CASTMDRGGHEQFF.

Of note for this clone: This specimen includes other DNA sequences encoding the same CDR3. This chain links TRBV7-2 with TRBJ1-2; 8 positions agree with TRBD1. The CDR3 is 13 residues long. Germline loops: CDR1 SGHTA, CDR2 FQGNSA. V lost 4 bases to trimming and J lost 5 bases; unmatched junction nucleotides: 3. CDR3 protein: CASSYGQGYGYTF. As DNA, the CDR3 is TGTGCCAGCAGCTACGGACAGGGTTATGGCTACACCTTC.

Concerning this clone itself: Other DNA sequences in this specimen translate into the identical CDR3. V and J are TRBV5-5 and TRBJ2-1, with TRBD2 matching over 12 bases. The V segment lost 4 bases and the J segment 4 bases; nucleotides outside the gene matches: 3. The CDR3 has 15 residues. Germline CDR1 SGHKS, CDR2 YYEKEE (reference sequence). CDR3 amino acids: CASSAGTSGYNEQFF. The CDR3 bases are TGTGCCAGCAGCGCTGGGACTAGCGGGTACAATGAGCAGTTCTTC.